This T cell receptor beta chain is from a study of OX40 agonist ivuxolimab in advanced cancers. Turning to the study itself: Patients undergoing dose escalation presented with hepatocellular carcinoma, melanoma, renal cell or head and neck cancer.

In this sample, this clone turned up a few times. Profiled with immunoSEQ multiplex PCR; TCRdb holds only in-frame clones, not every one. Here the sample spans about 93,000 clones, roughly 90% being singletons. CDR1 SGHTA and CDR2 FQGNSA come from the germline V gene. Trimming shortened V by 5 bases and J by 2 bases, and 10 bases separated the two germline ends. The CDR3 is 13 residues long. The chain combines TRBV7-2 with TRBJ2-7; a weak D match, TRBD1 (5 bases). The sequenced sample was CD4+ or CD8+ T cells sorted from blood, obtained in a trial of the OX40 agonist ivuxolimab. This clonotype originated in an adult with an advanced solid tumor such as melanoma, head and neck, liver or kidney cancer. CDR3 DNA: TGTGCCAGCAGCACTGGGGCCCCCTACGAGCAGTACTTC. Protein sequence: CASSTGAPYEQYF.